This TCR beta chain came from a study of T cell changes during pregnancy in multiple sclerosis. This CDR3 is built from 13 residues. Trimming shortened V by 1 base and J by 3 bases, and 6 bases separated the two germline ends. From germline, CDR1 is SGHVS and CDR2 FQNEAQ. Profiling relied on immunoSEQ multiplex PCR, and the TCRdb table lists in-frame clones only, not all of them. The sample shows about 68,000 clones, about 90% of them seen only once. Sequencing was performed on peripheral blood, taken in the second trimester of pregnancy. The sequence derives from a female donor in good health, enrolled as a control in a pregnancy study. The V and J genes are TRBV7-8 and TRBJ2-5; D might be TRBD1 (6 bases). Written as DNA, the CDR3 is TGTGCCAGCAGCTTAGGACAGGAAGAGACCCAGTACTTC. Protein: CASSLGQEETQYF.